The subject of this entry is one T cell receptor beta chain. TCRdb called the reads again in MiXCR, with one record for every CDR3 protein. The table includes about 680,000 distinct CDR3 sequences, roughly 24% detected once. V lost 6 bases and J lost 2; bases outside the gene matches: 6. The CDR3 covers 15 residues. Germline V gives CDR1 DFQATT, CDR2 SNEGSKA (reference sequence). This specimen comes from a study of T cell repertoires in cytomegalovirus infection. The origin of this receptor is a human donor in good health (CMV status not recorded). Some clones in this sample may be carry-over from other donors' samples. Sequenced sample: CD8+ T cells from PBMCs. V gene TRBV20-1 combines with J gene TRBJ2-3, with 12 bases matching TRBD2. This CDR3 is CSAWTSGEYTDTQYF. The CDR3 DNA reads TGCAGTGCCTGGACTAGCGGGGAGTACACAGATACGCAGTATTTT.